Below are 9 T cell receptor beta chains sequenced from a single sample in a study of blood T cell repertoires in COVID-19. TCRdb keeps only in-frame clones here, not all; method: immunoSEQ multiplex PCR. The data hold 10,000 to 15,000 clones, with under 80% observed a single time. Sample: peripheral blood. The source of these receptors is a human donor in a cohort sampled during active COVID-19.

A single count supports this clone. The chain combines TRBV28 with TRBJ1-3, with D possibly being TRBD1 (6 bases). Trimming took off 3 bases at V and 10 bases at J, with 16 bases between the two ends. Per germline, CDR1 MDHEN and CDR2 SYDVKM. CDR3 length equals 14 residues. In DNA, the CDR3 is TGTGCCAGCAGTTTTAGCGGGGGCCTCGGGACCATATATTTT. Its protein is CASSFSGGLGTIYF.

The rearrangement joins TRBV3-1 (or the pseudogene TRBV3-2) to TRBJ2-2; D not resolved. The CDR3 runs to 13 residues. CDR1 is LGHDT and CDR2 is YNNKEL in the germline V gene (reference sequence). With 1 base removed from V and 3 bases from J, the gap between germline ends came to 3 bases. This CDR3 reads CASSQAYTGELFF. The CDR3 DNA follows: TGTGCCAGCAGCCAAGCGTACACCGGGGAGCTGTTTTTT.

The table lists this clone with a count of one. The rearrangement links TRBV5-1 to TRBJ2-1; TRBD2 matches 8 bases. Losses at the gene ends were 4 bases for V and 2 bases for J; bases not matched to a gene: 5. The CDR3 extends over 15 amino acids. The germline CDR1 and CDR2 sequences are SGHRS and YFSETQ. As DNA, the CDR3 is TGCGCCAGCAGCCTACTAGCGGCAACCTACAATGAGCAGTTCTTC. Translating gives CASSLLAATYNEQFF.

This chain joins TRBV5-1 and TRBJ1-1; the D is unclear. CDR1 is SGHRS and CDR2 is YFSETQ in the germline V gene. The CDR3 is 13 amino acids. Deletions cut 1 base from V and 2 bases from J, with 6 bases between. The CDR3 region is CASSLTINTEAFF. In nucleotides, the CDR3 is TGCGCCAGCAGCTTGACAATAAACACTGAAGCTTTCTTT. The full variable domain, in which reference TRBV5-1 and TRBJ1-1 provide the parts outside the CDR3, is KAGVTQTPRYLIKTRGQQVTLSCSPISGHRSVSWYQQTPGQGLQFLFEYFSETQRNKGNFPGRFSGRQFSNSRSEMNVSTLELGDSALYLCASSLTINTEAFFGQGTRLTVV.

This sequence joins TRBV28 and TRBJ2-5, with 11 bases fitting TRBD2. Germline V CDR1 and CDR2: MDHEN, SYDVKM. This CDR3 has 13 residues. V lost 8 bases and J lost 3; bases outside the gene matches: 2. The CDR3 here is CASLAGGEETQYF. The CDR3 DNA is TGTGCCAGCCTAGCGGGGGGCGAAGAGACCCAGTACTTC.

The sample holds a few counts of this clone. V is TRBV2 and J is TRBJ2-2; unclear D gene. This CDR3 spans 12 amino acids. Germline V gene data show CDR1 as SNHLY and CDR2 as FYNNEI. Trimming took off 6 bases at V and 7 bases at J, with 9 bases between the two ends. The CDR3, as DNA: TGTGCCAGCAGGGAACGGAGCGGGGAGCTGTTTTTT. Translation gives CASRERSGELFF.

This sequence joins TRBV7-2 and TRBJ2-7; the match to TRBD1 covers 7 bases. With 4 bases clipped from V and 3 bases from J, the junction kept 6 bases outside the gene matches. CDR1 is SGHTA, CDR2 FQGNSA, per germline. CDR3 length: 14 residues. This chain's CDR3 is CASSWASGGYEQYF. In DNA, the CDR3 is TGTGCCAGCAGCTGGGCGTCAGGGGGCTACGAGCAGTACTTC.

The CDR3 DNA is TGCGCCAGCAGCTTGTCCATCTTGGCGGGGAGCTACGAGCAGTACTTC. Residues: CASSLSILAGSYEQYF. The genes are TRBV5-1 and TRBJ2-7; possible D gene TRBD2, 6 bases. Germline V gene sequence: CDR1 SGHRS, CDR2 YFSETQ. This CDR3 contains 16 residues. The V end was cut by 1 base, the J end by 3 bases, with 17 bases between.

In its sample, this clone was seen once. The rearrangement joins TRBV7-8 to TRBJ2-1; TRBD2 might be the D (5 bases). Germline V gene sequence: CDR1 SGHVS, CDR2 FQNEAQ. The CDR3 is made up of 14 amino acids. V was pared by 8 bases and J by 0 bases, with 11 bases between. This CDR3 is CASPKGSSYNEQFF. CDR3 coding DNA: TGTGCCAGCCCAAAAGGGAGCTCCTACAATGAGCAGTTCTTC.